Shown below are 17 T cell receptor beta chains from a single sample sequenced in a study of blood T cell repertoires in COVID-19. Assay: immunoSEQ multiplex PCR; the TCRdb copy retains only in-frame clones and omits some. This sample has around 47,000 clones, with around 87% found just once. The sequencing input was peripheral blood. These receptors all come from a man in his forties with COVID-19, enrolled during active disease.

This clone was seen only once. V gene TRBV5-4 combines with J gene TRBJ2-6; the D gene is possibly TRBD2 (5 bases). This CDR3 is built from 18 residues. The germline V gene has CDR1 SGHNT and CDR2 YYREEE (reference sequence). Trimming took off 2 bases at V and 1 base at J, with 16 bases between the two ends. Here the CDR3 reads CASSFFRGQGSGANVLTF. The CDR3 DNA sequence: TGTGCCAGCAGCTTCTTCCGGGGTCAAGGGTCTGGGGCCAACGTCCTGACTTTC.

This rearrangement joins TRBV11-3 to TRBJ1-1; perhaps TRBD1 as D (6 bases). CDR3 length: 17 amino acids. The V end lost 1 base, the J end lost 1 base, and 16 bases lay between the germline ends. Germline values: CDR1 SGHNT, CDR2 YENEEA. As DNA, the CDR3 is TGTGCCAGCAGCTTAGGCGCAGGGGTCGGAAGGAACACTGAAGCTTTCTTT. It specifies CASSLGAGVGRNTEAFF.

The J gene is TRBJ2-7, the V gene TRBV3-1 (or the pseudogene TRBV3-2); D not resolved. The length of the CDR3 is 14 residues. Germline V gene lookup returns CDR1 LGHDT and CDR2 YNNKEL (reference sequence). Trimming pared 0 bases from V and 5 bases from J, leaving 11 bases between. The CDR3 nucleotides are TGTGCCAGCAGCCAAGACGGCAGGTTTGACGAGCAGTACTTC. This encodes CASSQDGRFDEQYF.

In this sample, this clone turned up a few times. The chain carries TRBV9 and TRBJ2-2; D perhaps matches TRBD2 (5 bases). The CDR3 runs to 12 residues. Germline-derived CDR1 and CDR2 are SGDLS and YYNGEE. Trimming pared 0 bases from V and 13 bases from J, leaving 10 bases between. The CDR3 loop reads CASSVDEGRLFF. CDR3 in DNA: TGTGCCAGCAGCGTAGATGAGGGTCGGCTGTTTTTT. Full variable domain (remainder filled in from reference TRBV9 and TRBJ2-2): DSGVTQTPKHLITATGQRVTLRCSPRSGDLSVYWYQQSLDQGLQFLIQYYNGEERAKGNILERFSAQQFPDLHSELNLSSLELGDSALYFCASSVDEGRLFFGEGSRLTVL.

The chain recombines TRBV10-3 with TRBJ1-4; D remains ambiguous. Looked up from germline, CDR1 is ENHRY and CDR2 is SYGVKD. Trimming stripped 0 bases from V and 7 bases from J, with 6 bases between. The CDR3 contains 13 residues. This chain's CDR3 is CAISESLAEKLFF. In DNA form, the CDR3 reads TGTGCCATCAGTGAGTCGTTGGCTGAAAAACTGTTTTTT.

This clone was counted a single time. This rearrangement joins TRBV5-1 to TRBJ2-7; 8 positions agree with TRBD1. This CDR3 is built from 15 residues. The V gene end was trimmed by 3 bases and the J gene end by 4 bases; junction bases not matched to a gene: 9. The germline V gene encodes CDR1 SGHRS and CDR2 YFSETQ. CDR3 protein: CASSSAQGALYEQYF. In nucleotides, the CDR3 is TGCGCCAGCAGCTCGGCGCAGGGGGCGCTTTACGAGCAGTACTTC.

This clone showed up just once. This chain connects TRBV27 to TRBJ1-1; weak D call: TRBD1 (5 bases). Trimming cost V 2 bases and J 4 bases, with 8 bases left between them. This CDR3 has 13 amino acids. From germline, CDR1 is MNHEY and CDR2 SMNVEV (reference sequence). CDR3 residues: CASSLKGRTEAFF. In DNA, the CDR3 is TGTGCCAGCAGTTTAAAGGGGCGCACTGAAGCTTTCTTT.

This clone was found once. The V gene is TRBV6-1, the J gene TRBJ1-6; no clear D. Germline-derived CDR1 and CDR2 are MNHNS and SASEGT. V lost 1 base to trimming and J lost 7 bases, with 8 bases between them. This CDR3 comprises 14 residues. The CDR3 nucleotides read TGTGCCAGCAGTGAAGAGGAGGTGAATTCACCCCTCCACTTT. Amino acids: CASSEEEVNSPLHF.

The V call is TRBV4-2, the J call TRBJ2-1; 11 bases agree with TRBD2. CDR1 is LGHNA and CDR2 is YNFKEQ in the germline V gene. CDR3 size: 13 residues. The ends lost 5 bases at V and 10 bases at J; junction bases unmatched: 4. The CDR3 loop reads CASSEGLAGEQFF. The DNA of the CDR3 is TGTGCCAGCAGCGAAGGACTAGCGGGCGAGCAGTTCTTC.

The chain employs TRBV2 and TRBJ2-5; no firm D call. The CDR3 runs to 13 residues. Germline lookup yields CDR1 SNHLY and CDR2 FYNNEI. V was clipped by 2 bases and J by 4 bases, with 8 bases between them. CDR3 sequence (DNA): TGTGCCAGCAGTGAAAACCCGGGAGAGACCCAGTACTTC. Its translation is CASSENPGETQYF.

This clone has just a few counts. V is TRBV30 and J is TRBJ2-5; unclear D gene. The germline V gene has CDR1 GTSNPN and CDR2 SVGIG (reference sequence). The CDR3 sequence is 13 residues long. With 0 bases removed from V and 2 bases from J, the gap between germline ends came to 7 bases. The CDR3 sequence is CAWSVQPQETQYF. The CDR3 nucleotides read TGTGCCTGGAGTGTACAACCTCAAGAGACCCAGTACTTC.

This clone occurred once. The chain recombines TRBV5-8 with TRBJ1-1; unclear D gene. The germline V gene has CDR1 SGHTS and CDR2 YDEGEE. The CDR3 spans 14 residues. Trimming took off 0 bases at V and 2 bases at J, with 8 bases between the two ends. The chain's CDR3 is CASSLDSSNTEAFF. CDR3 DNA sequence: TGTGCCAGCAGCTTGGACAGTTCAAACACTGAAGCTTTCTTT.

This clone was seen a handful of times. J is TRBJ2-2 and V is TRBV2, with 14 bases matching TRBD2. The CDR3 consists of 18 residues. The trim removed 4 bases at V and 3 bases at J, leaving 7 bases unmatched. The germline V gene encodes CDR1 SNHLY and CDR2 FYNNEI. The CDR3 loop reads CASSVGLAGGTYTGELFF. CDR3 nucleotide sequence: TGTGCCAGCAGTGTTGGACTAGCGGGGGGAACATACACCGGGGAGCTGTTTTTT. The full variable domain, with the rest looked up from reference TRBV2 and TRBJ2-2, is EPEVTQTPSHQVTQMGQEVILRCVPISNHLYFYWYRQILGQKVEFLVSFYNNEISEKSEIFDDQFSVERPDGSNFTLKIRSTKLEDSAMYFCASSVGLAGGTYTGELFFGEGSRLTVL.

The rearrangement uses TRBV10-3 and TRBJ2-1; D remains ambiguous. The V gene lost 4 bases and the J gene lost 4 bases, with 8 bases spanning the gap. This CDR3 spans 13 amino acids. Germline V gene lookup returns CDR1 ENHRY and CDR2 SYGVKD. CDR3 region: CAISVGRYNEQFF. Here the CDR3 DNA reads TGTGCCATCAGTGTTGGCCGATACAATGAGCAGTTCTTC.

This clone was found a few times. The CDR3 loop reads CASSFTSGGNTGELFF. In DNA form, the CDR3 reads TGTGCCAGCAGCTTTACTAGCGGGGGTAACACCGGGGAGCTGTTTTTT. The genes are TRBV7-2 and TRBJ2-2, with 11 bases aligning to TRBD2. The CDR3 covers 16 residues. Trimming cost V 3 bases and J 2 bases; bases outside gene matches: 2. Germline CDR1 is SGHTA and CDR2 is FQGNSA.

The rearrangement links TRBV5-4 to TRBJ1-1; TRBD1 is a possible D gene (5 bases). Germline lookup yields CDR1 SGHNT and CDR2 YYREEE (reference sequence). V lost 3 bases and J lost 5, with 14 bases in between. The length of the CDR3 is 14 residues. The CDR3 region is CASSSRGAGTEAFF. Here the CDR3 DNA reads TGTGCCAGCAGCTCCCGTGGGGCAGGGACTGAAGCTTTCTTT.

This clone came up once. The chain employs TRBV10-1 and TRBJ1-5, with 12 bases identical to TRBD1. The V gene end was trimmed by 10 bases and the J gene end by 1 base; junction bases not matched to a gene: 8. In germline, CDR1 is WNHNN, CDR2 SYGVQD (reference sequence). The CDR3 runs 16 residues. The CDR3 nucleotides are TGCGCCACCAGAGGGGGACAGGGGGCGAGCAATCAGCCCCAGCATTTT. This codes for CATRGGQGASNQPQHF.